This T cell receptor beta chain was captured by sequencing in a study of vaccination and CD4 T cells after COVID-19. As regards this clonotype: What it binds is unknown.

This CDR3 is 14 amino acids long. Germline lookup yields CDR1 SGHAT and CDR2 FQNNGV. V lost 4 bases and J 10 bases, leaving 19 bases between the germline ends. As to treatment: approximately 11-day PBMC culture with coronavirus spike peptide pools or control peptides (ViraFEST assay). Study-wide results and caveats: Vaccine-specific clones numbering 304 of 307 showed spike mono-reactivity in convalescent patients.

Cultured CD4+ T cells had their DNA profiled by the Oncomine TCR Beta short-read assay. TCRdb fed the PCR reads into MiXCR, producing one record per CDR3 protein. The table includes roughly 19,000 distinct CDR3 sequences, approximately 60% detected once. The clonotype was recovered from a human donor who had recovered from COVID-19. The chain uses TRBV11-2 and TRBJ1-1; weak D call: TRBD1 (5 bases). The material sequenced was CD4+ T cells from blood, cultured in vitro. CDR3 loop: CASSWGRVRGRAFF. The DNA for the CDR3 is TGTGCCAGCAGCTGGGGACGCGTGCGTGGGAGAGCTTTCTTT.